The 17 T cell receptor beta chains in this list originate from one sample, sequenced in a study of response to subunit inactivated influenza vaccine. MiXCR was run by TCRdb on the RT-PCR reads, yielding one entry per CDR3 protein. The sample consists of 800,000 to 1,000,000 distinct CDR3 sequences, 21% of them appearing once. The sequencing used PBMCs from blood, collected approximately 5 days after vaccination. The receptor source for this set is a middle-aged man who received an inactivated influenza vaccine.

The V gene is TRBV10-3, the J gene TRBJ1-1, with TRBD1 as a possible D gene (5 bases). The CDR3 is made up of 14 amino acids. V was shortened by 6 bases and J by 8 bases, with 19 bases between the two germline ends. Looked up from germline, CDR1 is ENHRY and CDR2 is SYGVKD. The CDR3 region has the DNA TGTGCCATCAGGTCTCCGGGACGGGAGAACGAAGCTTTCTTT. This encodes CAIRSPGRENEAFF.

V is TRBV20-1 and J is TRBJ2-5; 16 nucleotides agree with TRBD2. There are 14 residues in the CDR3. The ends lost 3 bases at V and 9 bases at J; junction bases unmatched: 4. In germline, CDR1 is DFQATT, CDR2 SNEGSKA (reference sequence). CDR3 nucleotides: TGCAGTGCTAGGGGACTAGCGGGGGGGAAGGCCCAGTACTTC. This gives the protein CSARGLAGGKAQYF.

V usage is TRBV6-5 and J usage is TRBJ2-7, with 7 bases fitting TRBD1. Germline lookup yields CDR1 MNHEY and CDR2 SVGAGI. Trimming removed 2 bases from V and 3 bases from J; junction bases left unmatched: 16. CDR3 length: 18 residues. The CDR3 bases are TGTGCCAGCAGTTACGGCTGGGGGCACCGGGACAGAATCTACGAGCAGTACTTC. Translation: CASSYGWGHRDRIYEQYF.

The chain combines TRBV5-5 with TRBJ1-6; a weak D match, TRBD1 (5 bases). CDR1 SGHKS and CDR2 YYEKEE come from the germline V gene (reference sequence). CDR3 length: 15 residues. V was clipped by 6 bases and J by 6 bases, with 16 bases between them. The CDR3 region has the DNA TGTGCCAGCACTATGGGGCCCATCGCTAATTCACCCCTCCACTTT. Its protein product is CASTMGPIANSPLHF.

This clonotype occurred a few times. The rearrangement uses TRBV20-1 and TRBJ1-5; the D is unclear. This CDR3 is 15 amino acids long. The V end was cut by 5 bases, the J end by 0 bases, with 14 bases between. The V gene's germline CDR1 is DFQATT and CDR2 SNEGSKA (reference sequence). DNA of the CDR3: TGCAGTGCTCGCATTCCAAATCATAGCAATCAGCCCCAGCATTTT. Its protein product is CSARIPNHSNQPQHF.

This clonotype was seen more than once but under ten times. The J gene is TRBJ2-2, the V gene TRBV6-2 or TRBV6-3; no definite D call. CDR3 length: 15 amino acids. Germline V gene lookup returns CDR1 MNHEY and CDR2 SVGEGT. V gave up 6 bases and J gave up 1 base, with 12 bases separating them. CDR3 sequence: CASSLLLGNTGELFF. DNA of the CDR3: TGTGCCAGCAGCCTCTTACTGGGGAACACCGGGGAGCTGTTTTTT.

V and J are TRBV5-5 and TRBJ2-1; 7 nucleotides match TRBD2. Germline-derived CDR1 and CDR2 are SGHKS and YYEKEE (reference sequence). The V gene end was trimmed by 2 bases and the J gene end by 0 bases; junction bases not matched to a gene: 5. The CDR3 loop spans 16 amino acids. The CDR3 reads CASSFDTGGSYNEQFF. Written as DNA, the CDR3 is TGTGCCAGCAGCTTTGATACGGGGGGCTCCTACAATGAGCAGTTCTTC.

The chain combines TRBV6-1 with TRBJ2-3; D is unresolved. Trimming shortened V by 10 bases and J by 2 bases, and 10 bases separated the two germline ends. The CDR3 runs to 12 residues. CDR1 MNHNS and CDR2 SASEGT come from the germline V gene. The CDR3 loop is CATAYNTDTQYF. The CDR3 nucleotides read TGTGCCACCGCATACAACACAGATACGCAGTATTTT.

This clonotype has more than one count but fewer than ten. This sequence joins TRBV29-1 and TRBJ2-1; D is tentatively TRBD1 or TRBD2 (7 bases each). V was trimmed by 2 bases and J by 1 base, leaving 18 bases between them. CDR3 length: 17 residues. Germline CDR1 reads SQVTM; CDR2 reads ANQGSEA. The CDR3 spells CSVELVLRGGSYNEQFF. Written as DNA, the CDR3 is TGCAGCGTTGAATTGGTCCTCAGGGGGGGGTCCTACAATGAGCAGTTCTTC.

There are a few counts of this clonotype. The V gene is TRBV6-1, the J gene TRBJ1-2; a weak D match, TRBD1 (6 bases). Germline CDR1 MNHNS, CDR2 SASEGT. The CDR3 spans 13 residues. Trimming removed 7 bases from V and 4 bases from J, with 13 bases in between. The CDR3 DNA reads TGTGCCAGCACGAGGACAGACCTCTATGGCTACACCTTC. The encoded protein is CASTRTDLYGYTF.

This clonotype was observed a few times. The chain combines TRBV7-8 with TRBJ2-3, with 11 bases that match TRBD2. Germline trimming cut 0 bases from V and 5 bases from J; bases unmatched to any gene: 4. Looked up from germline, CDR1 is SGHVS and CDR2 is FQNEAQ. The CDR3 spans 16 residues. DNA for the CDR3: TGTGCCAGCAGCTTAGCTTACACTAGCGGGGGAGATACGCAGTATTTT. Its translation: CASSLAYTSGGDTQYF.

A few counts support this clonotype. The chain links TRBV4-3 to TRBJ2-3, with 9 bases that match TRBD1. The trim removed 2 bases at V and 3 bases at J, leaving 6 bases unmatched. The CDR3 sequence is 16 residues long. CDR1 is LGHNA, CDR2 YSLEER, per germline. CDR3 nucleotides: TGCGCCAGCAGCCAATTACAGGGGGCCCGAACAGATACGCAGTATTTT. Protein: CASSQLQGARTDTQYF.

This clonotype was seen a few times. The genes are TRBV27 and TRBJ2-2; D is perhaps TRBD1 (6 bases). Germline-derived CDR1 and CDR2 are MNHEY and SMNVEV (reference sequence). This CDR3 is 15 amino acids long. Trimming took off 5 bases at V and 0 bases at J, with 10 bases between the two ends. DNA of the CDR3: TGTGCCAGCAGTCCAAAGGGGGCGAACACCGGGGAGCTGTTTTTT. Translated, it gives CASSPKGANTGELFF.

This chain links TRBV7-9 with TRBJ2-1; 7 bases are shared with TRBD2. Germline CDR1 SEHNR, CDR2 FQNEAQ (reference sequence). The CDR3 length is 15 residues. J was trimmed by 1 base and V by 3 bases; bases with no gene match: 3. CDR3 DNA: TGTGCCAGCAGCTTGCTTAGCGGGTCCTACAATGAGCAGTTCTTC. As protein: CASSLLSGSYNEQFF.

The gene calls are TRBV10-3 and TRBJ2-5; weak D call: TRBD2 (6 bases). CDR1 ENHRY and CDR2 SYGVKD come from the germline V gene. Trimming removed 4 bases at V and 2 bases at J, with 8 bases between. The CDR3 is 13 amino acids. For the CDR3, the DNA is TGTGCCATCAGTGCGAGCGGGCAAGAGACCCAGTACTTC. This gives the protein CAISASGQETQYF.

This clonotype was counted a few times. J is TRBJ2-7 and V is TRBV6-6; D uncertain. The CDR3 has 12 residues. V was trimmed by 8 bases and J by 2 bases, leaving 10 bases between them. Germline V gives CDR1 MNHNY, CDR2 SVGAGI (reference sequence). The DNA for the CDR3 is TGTGCCAGCGGCGACAAGACCTACGAGCAGTACTTC. Translation gives CASGDKTYEQYF.

This clonotype showed up just a few times. The chain uses TRBV27 and TRBJ2-3; D ambiguous. Germline CDR1 reads MNHEY; CDR2 reads SMNVEV (reference sequence). The CDR3 extends over 16 amino acids. Trimming cost V 6 bases and J 2 bases, with 18 bases left between them. CDR3 DNA: TGTGCCAGCAGCCTTCTTTTGCCAAGGGTCACAGATACGCAGTATTTT. This encodes CASSLLLPRVTDTQYF.